The 9 T cell receptor beta chains reported below all come from one sample, sequenced in a study of T cell repertoires in cytomegalovirus infection (dated by TCRdb to between 2017 and 2020). TCRdb lists the instrument as Illumina HiSeq 1500. The public sequencing data were trimmed at Q25 with fastp and processed into clonotypes with MiXCR by TCRdb, which kept only in-frame beta chains. Every entry covers one CDR3 protein and lists the most common genes and DNA from its rows. The sample data list fewer than 550,000 distinct CDR3 sequences, and around 32% of these were observed just once. The ten largest clones add up to about 13% of the sample. The sample taken for sequencing was PBMCs. These receptor sequences come from a human donor in good health (CMV status not recorded). Some clones in this sample may be carry-over from other donors' samples.

Concerning this clonotype itself: Here the CDR3 omits its conserved ending phenylalanine or tryptophan, so a read error is the likely source. This sequence joins TRBV7-6 and TRBJ1-5, with a weak D call TRBD1 (5 bases). Germline CDR1 SGHVS, CDR2 FNYEAQ. The CDR3 has 17 residues. Trimming shortened V by 5 bases and J by 0 bases, and 17 bases separated the two germline ends. Written as DNA, the CDR3 is TGTGCCAGCAGCCTCCGTGCTGGGGGGGATAGCAATCAGCCCCAGCATTTG. It translates to CASSLRAGGDSNQPQHL.

This clonotype was picked up a small number of times. The J gene is TRBJ2-7, the V gene TRBV3-1; possibly TRBD1 for D (5 bases). The germline V gene has CDR1 LGHDT and CDR2 YNNKEL (reference sequence). V was clipped by 0 bases and J by 3 bases, with 9 bases between them. CDR3 length equals 14 residues. The CDR3 loop reads CASSQDLQGYEQYF. In DNA, the CDR3 is TGTGCCAGCAGCCAAGATCTGCAGGGCTACGAGCAGTACTTC.

In its sample, this clonotype was seen a few times. The CDR3 DNA reads TGCGCCAGCAGTGAGGGTGGACGGGGTGGGGCCAACGTCCTGACTTTC. Residues: CASSEGGRGGANVLTF. The chain uses TRBV10-2 and TRBJ2-6; D perhaps matches TRBD2 (5 bases). Germline V lookup: CDR1 WSHSY, CDR2 SAAADI. The CDR3 length is 16 residues. V lost 2 bases and J 3 bases, leaving 11 bases between the germline ends.

J is TRBJ2-7 and V is TRBV7-2; D tentatively fits TRBD1 or TRBD2 (5 bases each). V gave up 6 bases and J gave up 2 bases, with 20 bases separating them. CDR1 SGHTA and CDR2 FQGNSA come from the germline V gene. The CDR3 is made up of 16 amino acids. The DNA of the CDR3 is TGTGCCAGCAGTTCCTACCTCCGGGACGCCGCCTACGAGCAGTACTTC. It is translated as CASSSYLRDAAYEQYF.

The J gene is TRBJ2-1, the V gene TRBV20-1; 9 nucleotides match TRBD2. This CDR3 has 16 residues. Trimming cost V 1 base and J 5 bases; bases outside gene matches: 9. Germline CDR1 reads DFQATT; CDR2 reads SNEGSKA (reference sequence). The CDR3 here is CSARVLAGVLNNEQFF. The CDR3 DNA follows: TGCAGTGCTAGAGTATTAGCGGGGGTCCTCAACAATGAGCAGTTCTTC.

The sample holds a few counts of this clonotype. The chain employs TRBV4-3 and TRBJ2-5, with 7 nucleotides matching TRBD2. J gave up 5 bases and V 4 bases, and 7 bases lay outside the gene matches. Germline V gives CDR1 LGHNA, CDR2 YSLEER. This CDR3 spans 14 amino acids. CDR3 sequence (DNA): TGCGCCAGCAGCCCGGACTGGGGAGGGGAGACCCAGTACTTC. Translation: CASSPDWGGETQYF.

This clonotype was detected ten times or more. The CDR3 region is CASSPGASGELFF. In DNA form, the CDR3 reads TGTGCCAGCAGCCCCGGGGCCTCCGGGGAGCTGTTTTTT. This sequence joins TRBV7-8 and TRBJ2-2; tentatively, D is TRBD1 or TRBD2 (5 bases each). This CDR3 region has 13 residues. CDR1 SGHVS and CDR2 FQNEAQ come from the germline V gene. The V end lost 5 bases, the J end lost 6 bases, and 10 bases lay between the germline ends.

Here the CDR3 reads CASSRVIAGVSAEQFF. The DNA for the CDR3 is TGTGCCAGCAGTAGGGTCATAGCGGGGGTCTCGGCTGAGCAGTTCTTC. The V and J genes are TRBV6-6 and TRBJ2-1; the match to TRBD2 covers 9 bases. Germline V CDR1 and CDR2: MNHNY, SVGAGI (reference sequence). J lost 9 bases, V lost 5 bases, and 14 bases had no gene match. The CDR3 is 16 residues long.

This clonotype came up many times. The chain has TRBV28 and TRBJ2-5, with 7 bases fitting TRBD2. CDR1 and CDR2 from the germline V gene are MDHEN and SYDVKM. CDR3 length: 15 amino acids. The V gene end was trimmed by 5 bases and the J gene end by 5 bases; junction bases not matched to a gene: 11. The CDR3: CASSIPKGRGETQYF. The CDR3 DNA follows: TGTGCCAGCAGTATACCGAAAGGGCGGGGGGAGACCCAGTACTTC.